This TCR beta chain was obtained from a study of cytomegalovirus exposure and HLA in healthy donors. Study-level findings and limits: The study recorded 164 TCR beta chains that were cytomegalovirus-associated. A subsequent analysis found that TCR clusters from the first cohort also tended to co-occur in the 120 or so validation repertoires, with around 94% of cluster scores above 0.

Germline V gene data show CDR1 as SGHRS and CDR2 as YFSETQ. The V gene lost 4 bases and the J gene lost 4 bases, with 9 bases spanning the gap. CDR3 length: 13 residues. Concerning this clone itself: No antigen is known for it.

TCRdb's copy holds only in-frame clones and misses some; the assay was immunoSEQ multiplex PCR. The sample consists of more than 85,000 clones, approximately 89% of them appearing once. The sample taken for sequencing was PBMCs. This clonotype originated in a woman younger than 30 in good health and CMV-seronegative. The V and J genes are TRBV5-1 and TRBJ2-1; D perhaps matches TRBD1 (6 bases). In DNA form, the CDR3 reads TGCGCCAGCAGCCCCGGACAGTACAATGAGCAGTTCTTC. This encodes CASSPGQYNEQFF.